This is a list of T cell receptor beta chains from one sample in a study of lymphopenia after photon versus proton radiotherapy. Using immunoSEQ multiplex PCR, the repertoire was profiled, and TCRdb retains in-frame clones only, with some absent. The sample contains 12,000 or so clones, roughly 90% of which appear only once. The sample consisted of peripheral blood, taken from a patient treated with proton-based radiotherapy. These receptor sequences come from a man aged 55-75 years with pancreatic cancer. CDR3s include the opening cysteine and the closing phenylalanine or tryptophan. A D gene is named only where the DNA matches it firmly. Only some rows state a clone size, as once, few, many or a class for expanded clones.

few	NA	TRBV20-1	TRBJ1-2	8	CRPGGYTF	TGCAGGCCCGGAGGCTACACCTTC
NA	NA	TRBV7-2	TRBJ2-7	16	CASSRGGDPRRYEQYF	TGTGCCAGCAGCCGGGGCGGGGACCCCCGGCGGTACGAGCAGTACTTC
NA	TRBD1	TRBV6-4	TRBJ1-2	14	CASSAGQGDYGYTF	TGTGCCAGCAGTGCGGGACAGGGAGACTATGGCTACACCTTC
NA	NA	TRBV27	TRBJ1-5	13	CASIRRKNQPQHF	TGTGCCAGTATCCGTCGAAAGAATCAGCCCCAGCATTTT
few	NA	TRBV28	TRBJ2-1	14	CASSLGSKYNEQFF	TGTGCCAGCAGTTTGGGTAGCAAATACAATGAGCAGTTCTTC
NA	TRBD1	TRBV18	TRBJ2-2	16	CASSPRQGADTGELFF	TGTGCCAGCTCACCAAGGCAGGGGGCGGACACCGGGGAGCTGTTTTTT
NA	TRBD2	TRBV28	TRBJ2-7	16	CASSYALGGDSYEQYF	TGTGCCAGCAGTTACGCCCTGGGGGGGGACTCCTACGAGCAGTACTTC
NA	NA	TRBV9	TRBJ2-2	16	CASSVRGAVYLGELFF	TGTGCCAGCAGCGTTAGAGGAGCTGTATACCTCGGGGAGCTGTTTTTT
NA	TRBD2	TRBV13	TRBJ2-2	14	CASHRAGGPGELFF	TGTGCCAGCCACCGGGCGGGAGGGCCCGGGGAGCTGTTTTTT
NA	NA	TRBV27	TRBJ1-5	15	CASSLRGYSNQPQHF	TGTGCCAGCAGTTTGCGAGGATATAGCAATCAGCCCCAGCATTTT